The 25 T cell receptor beta chains presented below share a single source sample, sequenced in a study of T cells after yellow fever vaccination. TCRdb reanalysed the 5' RACE reads using MiXCR and keeps one entry per CDR3 protein. The data show 550,000 or so distinct CDR3 sequences, 15% to 20% seen once. The sequencing here drew on PBMCs, taken 15 days after the yellow fever booster vaccination. The receptors originated from a young man who received the YFV17D yellow fever vaccine.

This clonotype came up a few times. The genes are TRBV6-2 or TRBV6-3 and TRBJ1-2, with D perhaps matching TRBD1 (6 bases). The V gene lost 7 bases and the J gene lost 4 bases, with 13 bases spanning the gap. The CDR3 contains 13 residues. Germline lookup yields CDR1 MNHEY and CDR2 SVGEGT. The CDR3 nucleotides are TGTGCCAGCACTACCGGGGGCGGCTATGGCTACACCTTC. As protein: CASTTGGGYGYTF.

This clonotype was observed a few times. This sequence joins TRBV20-1 and TRBJ2-5, with TRBD2 matching 10 bases. V was pared by 5 bases and J by 7 bases, with 7 bases of the junction left unmatched. The CDR3 loop spans 13 amino acids. The germline CDR1 and CDR2 sequences are DFQATT and SNEGSKA (reference sequence). The CDR3 reads CSARPGLATTQYF. The CDR3 nucleotides are TGCAGTGCTCGGCCGGGACTAGCGACGACCCAGTACTTC.

The chain employs TRBV28 and TRBJ2-5, with TRBD2 identical over 8 bases. V dropped 6 bases and J dropped 5; count of bases not matched to a gene: 8. The V gene's germline CDR1 is MDHEN and CDR2 SYDVKM. The CDR3 extends over 14 amino acids. CDR3 in DNA: TGTGCCAGCAGAGTAGCGGGAAAAACGGAGACCCAGTACTTC. Translating gives CASRVAGKTETQYF. The variable domain in full, with the rest retrieved from reference TRBV28 and TRBJ2-5, is DVKVTQSSRYLVKRTGEKVFLECVQDMDHENMFWYRQDPGLGLRLIYFSYDVKMKEKGDIPEGYSVSREKKERFSLILESASTNQTSMYLCASRVAGKTETQYFGPGTRLLVL.

There are a few counts of this clonotype. V usage is TRBV5-1 and J usage is TRBJ2-1; 10 nucleotides align to TRBD2. CDR3 length: 15 residues. Looked up from germline, CDR1 is SGHRS and CDR2 is YFSETQ. With 5 bases clipped from V and 8 bases from J, the junction kept 10 bases outside the gene matches. The CDR3 here is CASRASGSLSDEQFF. The CDR3, as DNA: TGCGCCAGCAGGGCTAGCGGGAGTCTAAGCGATGAGCAGTTCTTC.

This chain joins TRBV29-1 and TRBJ2-3; 7 bases align to TRBD1. Germline loops: CDR1 SQVTM, CDR2 ANQGSEA. Trimming removed 6 bases from V and 3 bases from J; junction bases left unmatched: 9. This CDR3 is built from 14 residues. For the CDR3, the DNA is TGCAGCGTCGGCGACAGGGCGTTTACAGATACGCAGTATTTT. Translated: CSVGDRAFTDTQYF.

V is TRBV20-1 and J is TRBJ2-3; 16 bases match TRBD2. V was pared by 4 bases and J by 5 bases, with 12 bases of the junction left unmatched. The CDR3 is made up of 18 amino acids. CDR1 and CDR2 from the germline V gene are DFQATT and SNEGSKA (reference sequence). The CDR3: CSATGTSGRADEKDTQYF. The CDR3 DNA sequence: TGCAGTGCTACCGGGACTAGCGGGAGGGCCGATGAGAAAGATACGCAGTATTTT.

This rearrangement joins TRBV21-1 to TRBJ2-7; the table's D call, TRBD1, has no DNA check behind it. TRBV21-1 is flagged as a pseudogene. The length of the CDR3 is 16 residues. The DNA for the CDR3 is TGTGCCAGCAGCAAATTCGGAACAGGGGGGTTCTACGAGCAGTACTTC. Translated: CASSKFGTGGFYEQYF.

The chain is built from TRBV12-3 or TRBV12-4 and TRBJ2-7, with D tentatively TRBD1 (5 bases). The CDR3 length is 14 residues. Between the trimmed V and J ends, which lost 5 bases and 3 bases, there was a span of 14 bases. The CDR3 loop is CASSLRAMGYEQYF. As DNA, the CDR3 is TGTGCCAGCAGTCTCAGGGCAATGGGCTACGAGCAGTACTTC.

The chain joins TRBV5-1 to TRBJ2-3; a possible D gene is TRBD2 (6 bases). This CDR3 is 14 amino acids long. Germline CDR1 reads SGHRS; CDR2 reads YFSETQ. V lost 4 bases and J lost 4, with 13 bases in between. The CDR3 reads CASSAGTVPDTQYF. Here the CDR3 DNA reads TGCGCCAGCAGCGCCGGGACTGTACCAGATACGCAGTATTTT.

This clonotype was recorded a few times. The gene calls are TRBV4-1 and TRBJ2-5, with 7 nucleotides matching TRBD2. Looked up from germline, CDR1 is MGHRA and CDR2 is YSYEKL. The CDR3 runs to 18 residues. V was pared by 2 bases and J by 5 bases, with 17 bases of the junction left unmatched. CDR3 sequence: CASSQPPPGGSCNETQYF. The CDR3 region has the DNA TGCGCCAGCAGCCAACCCCCTCCGGGCGGGAGTTGTAACGAGACCCAGTACTTC.

In its sample, this clonotype was seen a few times. This chain uses TRBV20-1 with TRBJ1-1, with D possibly TRBD1 on 6 matching bases. CDR3 length: 13 residues. The germline V and J ends were trimmed by 6 bases and 7 bases, with 18 bases remaining between them. CDR1 and CDR2 from the germline V gene are DFQATT and SNEGSKA (reference sequence). The CDR3 sequence: CSAASGARGEAFF. CDR3 in DNA: TGCAGTGCCGCCTCGGGGGCGCGAGGTGAAGCTTTCTTT.

The chain has TRBV4-1 and TRBJ2-6, with TRBD2 matching 13 bases. CDR1 and CDR2 from the germline V gene are MGHRA and YSYEKL. Trimming at V came to 3 bases and at J to 3 bases, leaving 14 bases not matched to a gene. The CDR3 is 21 residues long. CDR3 protein: CASSHVVIGLAGDDGANVLTF. CDR3 nucleotide sequence: TGCGCCAGCAGCCACGTAGTTATCGGACTAGCGGGAGACGATGGGGCCAACGTCCTGACTTTC.

J is TRBJ1-1 and V is TRBV7-9; D remains unclear. Germline V gene data show CDR1 as SEHNR and CDR2 as FQNEAQ (reference sequence). V was pared by 5 bases and J by 0 bases, with 19 bases between. The CDR3 extends over 17 amino acids. CDR3 in amino acids: CASSPSPGRLMNTEAFF. The CDR3, as DNA: TGTGCCAGCAGCCCCTCACCTGGGCGGCTTATGAACACTGAAGCTTTCTTT.

V and J are TRBV10-3 and TRBJ2-1; D not resolved. Trimming removed 4 bases at V and 0 bases at J, with 16 bases between. The CDR3 sequence is 17 residues long. Germline values: CDR1 ENHRY, CDR2 SYGVKD. Here the CDR3 DNA reads TGTGCCATCAGTGCCCCCGTTGGGGTCGGCTCCTACAATGAGCAGTTCTTC. Translating it yields CAISAPVGVGSYNEQFF.

V usage is TRBV9 and J usage is TRBJ1-2; D ambiguous. Deletions cut 3 bases from V and 3 bases from J, with 21 bases between. Germline V gene sequence: CDR1 SGDLS, CDR2 YYNGEE. The CDR3 has 17 residues. CDR3 region: CASSASRTESAHYGYTF. CDR3 coding DNA: TGTGCCAGCAGCGCCTCCCGAACAGAGTCAGCCCACTATGGCTACACCTTC.

This clonotype turned up a few times. This chain joins TRBV29-1 and TRBJ2-1, with D possibly matching TRBD2 (6 bases). The CDR3 loop spans 14 amino acids. The V end lost 3 bases, the J end lost 2 bases, and 11 bases lay between the germline ends. Per the germline V gene, CDR1 is SQVTM and CDR2 is ANQGSEA. The CDR3 region has the DNA TGCAGCGTTGATGGGGGGTCCACCTACAATGAGCAGTTCTTC. It translates to CSVDGGSTYNEQFF.

The rearrangement links TRBV7-6 to TRBJ1-1; a weak D match, TRBD1 (6 bases). Looked up from germline, CDR1 is SGHVS and CDR2 is FNYEAQ. This CDR3 spans 15 amino acids. Between the trimmed V and J ends, which lost 1 base and 1 base, there was a span of 10 bases. The DNA for the CDR3 is TGTGCCAGCAGCTTAGGCGGGACACGGAACACTGAAGCTTTCTTT. Encoded protein: CASSLGGTRNTEAFF.

The V and J genes are TRBV2 and TRBJ2-5, with a tentative D call TRBD2 (5 bases). The CDR3 loop spans 15 amino acids. V was cut by 5 bases and J by 6 bases, with 19 bases left in between. In germline, CDR1 is SNHLY, CDR2 FYNNEI. CDR3 coding DNA: TGTGCCAGCAGTCTTCAGTCGGGGTCCATAAAGACCCAGTACTTC. Protein sequence: CASSLQSGSIKTQYF.

This clonotype was seen a few times. At one end the junction does not follow the germline gene, possibly because of a read error. This sequence joins TRBV3-1 and TRBJ2-1; 13 bases map to TRBD2. Germline V gives CDR1 LGHDT, CDR2 YNNKEL (reference sequence). The CDR3 length is 18 residues. This CDR3 is CASSSRTSGRLSHNEQFF. CDR3 nucleotide sequence: TGTGCCAGCAGCAGTCGGACTAGCGGGAGACTCTCCCACAATGAGCAGTTCTTC.

With respect to this clonotype: The junction departs from germline at one end; a sequencing error may be responsible. This chain uses TRBV20-1 with TRBJ2-2, with D unresolved. This CDR3 comprises 14 residues. CDR1 and CDR2 (germline): DFQATT, SNEGSKA (reference sequence). CDR3 sequence (DNA): TGCGGTGCTACCGGCTCCTCTGGCACCGGGGAGCTGTTTTTT. Translated: CGATGSSGTGELFF.

The CDR3: CASSLPELESDTQYF. The CDR3 DNA reads as TGTGCCAGCAGTTTACCGGAGTTGGAGTCAGATACGCAGTATTTT. The chain uses TRBV28 and TRBJ2-3, with unresolved D. Trimming took off 2 bases at V and 4 bases at J, with 13 bases between the two ends. The CDR3 spans 15 residues. Germline V gene data show CDR1 as MDHEN and CDR2 as SYDVKM. The full variable domain, in which reference TRBV28 and TRBJ2-3 provide the parts outside the CDR3, is DVKVTQSSRYLVKRTGEKVFLECVQDMDHENMFWYRQDPGLGLRLIYFSYDVKMKEKGDIPEGYSVSREKKERFSLILESASTNQTSMYLCASSLPELESDTQYFGPGTRLTVL.

This clonotype has more than one count but fewer than ten. The chain has TRBV27 and TRBJ2-7; D perhaps matches TRBD1 (5 bases). The CDR3 is 18 residues long. In germline, CDR1 is MNHEY, CDR2 SMNVEV (reference sequence). Trimming took 3 bases from V and 3 from J, leaving 24 bases between them. The CDR3 DNA reads TGTGCCAGCAGTTTTTCCGGCGAACCGTTGGACACAGACTACGAGCAGTACTTC. Translating it yields CASSFSGEPLDTDYEQYF.

This clonotype was counted only a few times. This sequence joins TRBV12-3 or TRBV12-4 and TRBJ2-5; either TRBD1 or TRBD2 may fit D (6 bases each). CDR3 size: 13 residues. Trimming cost V 6 bases and J 5 bases, with 13 bases left between them. This CDR3 reads CASRLTGRETQYF. CDR3 in DNA: TGTGCCAGCAGGCTTACAGGGAGGGAGACCCAGTACTTC.

This clonotype turned up a few times. The rearrangement joins TRBV7-2 to TRBJ2-5, with D perhaps being TRBD1 or TRBD2 (5 bases each). CDR1 is SGHTA and CDR2 is FQGNSA in the germline V gene. The CDR3 is made up of 13 amino acids. V gave up 3 bases and J gave up 7 bases, with 12 bases separating them. CDR3: CASSLGVSGTQYF. The CDR3 region has the DNA TGTGCCAGCAGCTTGGGGGTCAGCGGGACCCAGTACTTC.

This clonotype was recorded once. This chain uses TRBV20-1 with TRBJ1-1; no reliable D call. V gave up 1 base and J gave up 3 bases, with 12 bases separating them. Germline lookup yields CDR1 DFQATT and CDR2 SNEGSKA (reference sequence). The CDR3 has 14 residues. In DNA, the CDR3 is TGCAGTGCTAGAGGTACCTCTGGGGACACTGAAGCTTTCTTT. Translated, it gives CSARGTSGDTEAFF.